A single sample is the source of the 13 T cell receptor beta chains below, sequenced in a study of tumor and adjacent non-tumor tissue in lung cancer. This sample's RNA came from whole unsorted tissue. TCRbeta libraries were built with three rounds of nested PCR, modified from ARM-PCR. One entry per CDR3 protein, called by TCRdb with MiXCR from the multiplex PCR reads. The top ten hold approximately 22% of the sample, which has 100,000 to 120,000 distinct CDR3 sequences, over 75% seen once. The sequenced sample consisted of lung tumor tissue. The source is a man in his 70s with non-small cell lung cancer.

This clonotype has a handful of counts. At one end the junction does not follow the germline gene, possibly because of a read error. CDR3 residues: CASSAGLAGGGSYNEQFF. CDR3 coding DNA: TGCGCCAGCAGTGCGGGACTAGCGGGGGGAGGCTCCTACAATGAACAGTTCTTC. This sequence joins TRBV10-1 and TRBJ2-1; 15 bases match TRBD2. CDR1 and CDR2 from the germline V gene are WNHNN and SYGVQD (reference sequence). The CDR3 is 18 residues long.

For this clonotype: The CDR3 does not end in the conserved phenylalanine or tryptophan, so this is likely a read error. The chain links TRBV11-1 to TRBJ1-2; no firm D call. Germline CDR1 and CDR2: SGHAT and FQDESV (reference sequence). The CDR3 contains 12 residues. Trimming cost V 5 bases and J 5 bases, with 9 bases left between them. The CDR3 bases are TGTGCCAGCAGCCTAAACAGATATGGCTACACCCTC. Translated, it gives CASSLNRYGYTL.

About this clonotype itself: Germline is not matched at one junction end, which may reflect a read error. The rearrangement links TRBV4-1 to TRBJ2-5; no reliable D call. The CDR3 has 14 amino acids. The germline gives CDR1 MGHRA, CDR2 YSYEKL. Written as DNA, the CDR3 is TGCGCCAGCAACCAACAGTTTGGGCAAGAGACCCAGCACTTC. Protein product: CASNQQFGQETQHF.

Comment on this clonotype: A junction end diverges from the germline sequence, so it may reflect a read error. The CDR3 DNA sequence: TGTGCCAGCAGCCGCGGGACAATCAATCAGCCACAGCATTTT. Residues: CASSRGTINQPQHF. The V call is TRBV7-8, the J call TRBJ1-5, with a tentative D call TRBD1 (6 bases). The CDR3 is 14 amino acids. Germline CDR1 is SGHVS and CDR2 is FQNEAQ.

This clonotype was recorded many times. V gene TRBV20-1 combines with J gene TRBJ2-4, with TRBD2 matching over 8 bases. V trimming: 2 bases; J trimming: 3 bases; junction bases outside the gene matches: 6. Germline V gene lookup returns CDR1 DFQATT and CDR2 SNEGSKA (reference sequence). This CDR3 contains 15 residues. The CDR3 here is CSARLSGSGKNIQYF. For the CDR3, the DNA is TGCAGTGCTAGACTCAGCGGGAGTGGCAAAAACATTCAGTACTTC.

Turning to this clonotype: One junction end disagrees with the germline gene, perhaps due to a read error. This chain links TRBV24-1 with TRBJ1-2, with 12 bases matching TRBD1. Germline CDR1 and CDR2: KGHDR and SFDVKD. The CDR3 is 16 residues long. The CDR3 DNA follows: TGTGCCACAAGTGATCGTTCCGGGACAGGGGGCCGCGGCTACACCTTC. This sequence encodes CATSDRSGTGGRGYTF.

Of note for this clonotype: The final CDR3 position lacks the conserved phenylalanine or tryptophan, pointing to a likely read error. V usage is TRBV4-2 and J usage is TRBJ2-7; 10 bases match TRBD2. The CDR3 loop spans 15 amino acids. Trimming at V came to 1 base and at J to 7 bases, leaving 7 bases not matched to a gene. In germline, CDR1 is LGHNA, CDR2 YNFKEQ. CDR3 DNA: TGTGCCAGCAGCCAAGTTGCCCTAGCGGGGGATGAGCAGTACTAC. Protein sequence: CASSQVALAGDEQYY.

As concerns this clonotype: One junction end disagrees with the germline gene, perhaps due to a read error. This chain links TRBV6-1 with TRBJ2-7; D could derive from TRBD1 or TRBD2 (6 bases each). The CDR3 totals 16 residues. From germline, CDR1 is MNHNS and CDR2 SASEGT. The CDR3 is CTSNRGTTHIPYEQYF. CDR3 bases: TGTACCAGCAATCGCGGGACAACTCACATCCCGTATGAGCAGTACTTC.

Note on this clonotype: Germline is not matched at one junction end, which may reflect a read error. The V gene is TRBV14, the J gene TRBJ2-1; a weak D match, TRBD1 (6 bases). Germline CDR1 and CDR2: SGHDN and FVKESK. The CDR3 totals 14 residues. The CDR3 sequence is CASSIQGPYIEQIF. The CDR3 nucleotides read TGTGCCAGCAGCATACAGGGCCCTTACATTGAGCAGATCTTC.

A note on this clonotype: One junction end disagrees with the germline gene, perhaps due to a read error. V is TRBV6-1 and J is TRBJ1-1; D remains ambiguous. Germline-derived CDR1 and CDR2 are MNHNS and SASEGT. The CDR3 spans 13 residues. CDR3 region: CASTLAPNIEASF. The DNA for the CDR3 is TGTGCCAGCACCTTGGCCCCGAACATTGAAGCTTCCTTT.

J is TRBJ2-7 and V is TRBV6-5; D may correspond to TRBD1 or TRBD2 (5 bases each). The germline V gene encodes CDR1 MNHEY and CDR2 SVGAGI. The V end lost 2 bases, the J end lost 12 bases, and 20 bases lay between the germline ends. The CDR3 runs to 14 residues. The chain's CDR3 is CASSYTGANYEPYF. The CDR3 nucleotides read TGTGCCAGCAGTTACACCGGGGCTAACTACGAACCGTACTTC.

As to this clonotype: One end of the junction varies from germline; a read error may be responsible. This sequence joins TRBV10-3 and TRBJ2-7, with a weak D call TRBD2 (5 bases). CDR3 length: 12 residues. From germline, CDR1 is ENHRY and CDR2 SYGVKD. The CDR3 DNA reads TGTGTCATCAGAGGCACCCGCGGGGAGCAGTACTTC. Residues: CVIRGTRGEQYF.

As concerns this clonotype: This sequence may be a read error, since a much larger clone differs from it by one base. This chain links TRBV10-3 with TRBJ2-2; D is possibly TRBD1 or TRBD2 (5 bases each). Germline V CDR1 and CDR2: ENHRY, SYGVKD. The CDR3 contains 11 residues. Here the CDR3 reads CAISQSGRPMF. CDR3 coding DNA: TGTGCCATCAGCCAGTCGGGACGTCCTATGTTT.